This TCR beta chain was retrieved from a study of blood T cell repertoires in COVID-19. On the study more broadly: Donors in the United States, Italy and Spain gave samples during acute or convalescent COVID-19.

In the original analysis: Amplification with reference gene primers provided the estimates of nucleated cell counts. Generated by immunoSEQ multiplex PCR, the TCRdb table keeps only in-frame clones and is missing some. For V, J and clone size, that table is used; D and trimming come from the DNA. The table has tens of thousands of clones, roughly four fifths seen once. V was trimmed by 2 bases and J by 1 base, leaving 10 bases between them. The CDR3 has 15 residues. Germline lookup yields CDR1 SGHRS and CDR2 YFSETQ. V gene TRBV5-1 combines with J gene TRBJ2-1, with D maybe TRBD2 (6 bases). The sequence came from a woman in her sixties or seventies with acute or convalescent COVID-19. The specimen was peripheral blood. Written as DNA, the CDR3 is TGCGCCAGCAGCTTTTATAGCGGTTCCTACAATGAGCAGTTCTTC. It yields the protein CASSFYSGSYNEQFF.